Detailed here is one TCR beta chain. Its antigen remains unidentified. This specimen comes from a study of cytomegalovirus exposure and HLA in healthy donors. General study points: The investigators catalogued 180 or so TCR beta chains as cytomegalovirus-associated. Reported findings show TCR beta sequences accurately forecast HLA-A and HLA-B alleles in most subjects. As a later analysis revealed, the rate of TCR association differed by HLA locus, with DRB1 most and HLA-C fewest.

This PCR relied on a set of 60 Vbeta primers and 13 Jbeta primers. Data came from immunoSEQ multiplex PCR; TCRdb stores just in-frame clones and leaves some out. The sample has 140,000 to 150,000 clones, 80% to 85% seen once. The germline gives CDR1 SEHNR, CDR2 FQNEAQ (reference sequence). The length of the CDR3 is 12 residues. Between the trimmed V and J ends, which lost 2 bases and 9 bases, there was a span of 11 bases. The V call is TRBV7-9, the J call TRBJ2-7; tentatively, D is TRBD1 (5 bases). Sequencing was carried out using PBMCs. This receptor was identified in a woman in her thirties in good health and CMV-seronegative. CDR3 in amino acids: CASSLPQERQYF. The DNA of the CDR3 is TGTGCCAGCAGCTTACCACAGGAGAGGCAGTACTTC.